A selection of T cell receptor beta chains follows, all from one sample in a study of shared clonotypes between healthy human individuals. Repertoires were generated with immunoSEQ multiplex PCR, while TCRdb's copy carries only in-frame clones and drops some. Among 2 million to 2.5 million clones listed, approximately 95% were seen once. Sequencing was performed on naive CD4+ T cells from PBMCs. All receptors derive from a man younger than 35 in good health. Some clones in this sample may be carry-over from other donors' samples. CDR3s include the opening cysteine and the closing phenylalanine or tryptophan. A D gene is named only where the DNA matches it firmly. Clone sizes are given selectively: once, few, many, or a class where the clone is expanded.

v_call	cdr3_length	d_call	j_call	clone_size	cdr3_nt	cdr3_aa
TRBV6-5	14	-	TRBJ2-7	-	TGTGCCAGCAGCAGGACTTTGCCCTCCTACGAGCAGTACTTC	CASSRTLPSYEQYF
TRBV7-3	18	-	TRBJ2-1	-	TGTGCCAGCAGCTTAATTCGGGGAGGCGCTAGCTCCTACAATGAGCAGTTCTTC	CASSLIRGGASSYNEQFF
TRBV9	22	TRBD2	TRBJ2-5	-	TGTGCCAGCAGCGTATCCCCTTCTCACAGGGGACTAGCGGGAGGGGAGCAAGAGACCCAGTACTTC	CASSVSPSHRGLAGGEQETQYF
TRBV28	15	TRBD1	TRBJ1-2	-	TGTACCAGCAGGGCCGGGACAGGGTATCACTATGGCTACACCTTC	CTSRAGTGYHYGYTF
TRBV9	15	-	TRBJ2-1	-	TGTGCCAGCAGCGTAGGGGGAGACGCCTACAATGAGCAGTTCTTC	CASSVGGDAYNEQFF
TRBV27	16	TRBD2	TRBJ2-7	-	TGTGCCAGCAGCCCGTTGTGGGCTAGCGGGTCCCACGAGCAGTACTTC	CASSPLWASGSHEQYF
TRBV19	19	-	TRBJ1-2	-	TGTGCCAGTAGTACTCCCTTCCCCCTTAGGACGGACGCTAACTATGGCTACACCTTC	CASSTPFPLRTDANYGYTF
TRBV2	12	TRBD1	TRBJ1-1	-	TGTGCCAGCAGCCGGACAGGGTCTGAAGCTTTCTTT	CASSRTGSEAFF
TRBV4-2	14	-	TRBJ2-7	-	TGTGCCAGCAGCCAGTCGACAGCGTCCTACGAGCAGTACTTC	CASSQSTASYEQYF
TRBV11-3	17	TRBD2	TRBJ2-1	-	TGTGCCAGCAGCTTAGAGGGGGGAGGGATTAGGAGCCATGAGCAGTTCTTC	CASSLEGGGIRSHEQFF
TRBV7-9	14	-	TRBJ1-4	-	TGTGCGCACCCCGAGGGGGACGCTAATGAAAAACTGTTTTTT	CAHPEGDANEKLFF
TRBV6-5	14	TRBD1	TRBJ1-1	once	TGTGCCAGCAGTTACTTGACAGGGGGGACTGAAGCTTTCTTT	CASSYLTGGTEAFF
TRBV6-1	14	-	TRBJ2-3	-	TGTGCCAGCAGTGAAGCCGGCCGCACAGATACGCAGTATTTT	CASSEAGRTDTQYF
TRBV19	15	TRBD1	TRBJ1-2	-	TGTGCCAGTAGCCACTTTAGGACAGGGGCCTATGGCTACACCTTC	CASSHFRTGAYGYTF
TRBV19	12	-	TRBJ1-5	-	TGTGCCAGTAAAAAGGGGGATCAGCCCCAGCATTTT	CASKKGDQPQHF
TRBV2	20	-	TRBJ2-6	-	TGTGCCAGCAGCGGGCGTGCAGCCCCGCCCGGCGGGTCTGGGGCCAACGTCCTGACTTTC	CASSGRAAPPGGSGANVLTF
TRBV2	12	-	TRBJ2-3	-	TGTGCCAGCAGTTCTAGAGTTGATACGCAGTATTTT	CASSSRVDTQYF
TRBV30	14	TRBD2	TRBJ2-5	-	TGTGCCTGGAGGTCGGGGGGAGGGCTTGAGACCCAGTACTTC	CAWRSGGGLETQYF
TRBV5-6	19	TRBD1	TRBJ1-4	-	TGTGCCAGCAGTATTTACTTGGGGACAGGGGCCGGACTTAATGAAAAACTGTTTTTT	CASSIYLGTGAGLNEKLFF
TRBV5-1	15	-	TRBJ2-2	-	TGCGCCAGCAGCTTGCGGGGGGCGGACACCGGGGAGCTGTTTTTT	CASSLRGADTGELFF
TRBV14	13	-	TRBJ2-5	-	TGTGCCAGCAGCCAAGAGGGCCGGCCGACCCAGTACTTC	CASSQEGRPTQYF
TRBV7-8	15	TRBD1	TRBJ1-2	-	TGTGCCAGCAGCCATTGGGACAGGGGCCCCGCGGGCTACACCTTC	CASSHWDRGPAGYTF
TRBV14	13	TRBD1	TRBJ1-1	few	TGTGCCAGCAGCCATTGGCAGGGGGCCGAAGCTTTCTTT	CASSHWQGAEAFF
TRBV4-3	13	-	TRBJ2-7	-	TGCGCCAGCAGCCAAGATCGAACCTACGAGCAGTACTTC	CASSQDRTYEQYF
TRBV11-2	14	-	TRBJ1-2	-	TGTGCCAGCAGCTTAGGGCAGCTTAACTATGGCTACACCTTC	CASSLGQLNYGYTF
TRBV20-1	11	-	TRBJ2-7	once	TGCAGTGCTACAGGCAACTACGAGCAGTACTTC	CSATGNYEQYF
TRBV28	12	-	TRBJ1-2	-	TGTGCCACCGACGGGGGCCCCTATGGCTACACCTTC	CATDGGPYGYTF
TRBV7-2	16	-	TRBJ1-2	-	TGTGCCAGCAGCTTCCAGGTCCCCGTCTTAGGCTATGGCTACACCTTC	CASSFQVPVLGYGYTF
TRBV20-1	11	-	TRBJ1-1	-	TGCAGTGCTGCGAGGGGTTCTGAAGCTTTCTTT	CSAARGSEAFF
TRBV25-1	17	TRBD1	TRBJ1-3	-	TGTGCCAGCAGTGGGGGGACAGGGATCCCCTCTGGAAACACCATATATTTT	CASSGGTGIPSGNTIYF
TRBV6-6	10	-	TRBJ2-7	-	TGTGCCAGCAGTTTCAGCGGGCAGTACTTC	CASSFSGQYF
TRBV6-6	14	-	TRBJ2-7	-	TGTGCCAGCAGTCCCTGGGACGGAGCCTACGAGCAGTACTTC	CASSPWDGAYEQYF
TRBV18	14	-	TRBJ2-7	-	TGTGCCAGCTCACTTGGGCGGGACTTCTACGAGCAGTACTTC	CASSLGRDFYEQYF
TRBV5-1	13	-	TRBJ2-1	-	TGCGCCAGCAGCTTGGAAGCTTACAATGAGCAGTTCTTC	CASSLEAYNEQFF
TRBV4-1	16	-	TRBJ2-5	-	TGCGCCAGCAGCCACCGCTCGAGGGCAGGGCAAGAGACCCAGTACTTC	CASSHRSRAGQETQYF
TRBV4-1	19	TRBD2	TRBJ2-3	-	TGCGCCAGCAGCCGCCAAGTGCTAGCGGGACCTTTTAGCACAGATACGCAGTATTTT	CASSRQVLAGPFSTDTQYF
TRBV19	15	TRBD1	TRBJ2-7	-	TGTGCCAGTAGTTCCTCGACAGGGGGAAGGTACGAGCAGTACTTC	CASSSSTGGRYEQYF
TRBV30	12	TRBD1	TRBJ2-5	-	TGTGCCCGCCAGGGGGTGAAAGAGACCCAGTACTTC	CARQGVKETQYF
TRBV28	11	-	TRBJ1-2	-	TGTGCCAGCAGGGTAGACTATGGCTACACCTTC	CASRVDYGYTF
TRBV5-1	15	TRBD2	TRBJ2-2	-	TGCGCCAGCAGCTTTCTAGCGGGAGTTACCGGGGAGCTGTTTTTT	CASSFLAGVTGELFF
TRBV5-6	14	-	TRBJ2-3	-	TGTGCCAGCAGCTCCCTCCGGGCCGGAGATACGCAGTATTTT	CASSSLRAGDTQYF
TRBV6-1	14	-	TRBJ1-3	-	TGTGCCAGCACCCGGGACAACTCTGGAAACACCATATATTTT	CASTRDNSGNTIYF
TRBV27	14	TRBD1	TRBJ1-1	-	TGTGCCAGCAGCCTGACAGGGTGGAACACTGAAGCTTTCTTT	CASSLTGWNTEAFF
TRBV7-3	13	-	TRBJ2-6	-	TGTGCCAGCAGCTTATACACGCCCAACGTCCTGACTTTC	CASSLYTPNVLTF
TRBV7-2	15	-	TRBJ1-5	-	TGTGCCAGCAGCCTGATGGGGACTCTAGGCCAGCCCCAGCATTTT	CASSLMGTLGQPQHF
TRBV5-1	15	-	TRBJ2-2	-	TGCGCCAGCAGCTTGGATGGAGGGAACACCGGGGAGCTGTTTTTT	CASSLDGGNTGELFF
TRBV5-1	12	TRBD1	TRBJ2-1	once	TGCGCCAGCAGCGACAGGGGGAATGAGCAGTTCTTC	CASSDRGNEQFF
TRBV7-8	19	-	TRBJ2-2	-	TGTGCCAGCAGCGGTCGGGACGGCGGACTGAAATCGAACACCGGGGAGCTGTTTTTT	CASSGRDGGLKSNTGELFF
TRBV4-1	13	-	TRBJ2-5	-	TGCGCCAGCAGCGGTCGACAGGGAGGGACCCAGTACTTC	CASSGRQGGTQYF
TRBV12-5	17	TRBD1	TRBJ2-2	-	TGTGCTAGTGCTCCCCCGTACAGGGGGCGCAGGACCGGGGAGCTGTTTTTT	CASAPPYRGRRTGELFF
TRBV7-8	14	-	TRBJ1-5	once	TGTGCCAGCAGCTTAAGACAGGAAGGTCAGCCCCAGCATTTT	CASSLRQEGQPQHF
TRBV30	12	-	TRBJ2-1	-	TGTGCCTGGAGTTTTACTAGCCCAAAACGGTTCTTC	CAWSFTSPKRFF
TRBV18	16	-	TRBJ1-4	once	TGTGCCAGCTCACCACAAGCGACTTCAACTAATGAAAAACTGTTTTTT	CASSPQATSTNEKLFF
TRBV7-7	14	-	TRBJ2-5	-	TGTGCCAGCAGCAATATGGGGGGAGAAGAGACCCAGTACTTC	CASSNMGGEETQYF
TRBV4-2	18	TRBD1	TRBJ1-1	once	TGTGCCAGCAGCCAAGAGGTCTCTAGGACAGGGGCGAACACTGAAGCTTTCTTT	CASSQEVSRTGANTEAFF
TRBV11-2	16	TRBD1	TRBJ1-5	-	TGTGCCAGCAGCTATAGGACAGGGTCCAGCAATCAGCCCCAGCATTTT	CASSYRTGSSNQPQHF
TRBV19	17	TRBD2	TRBJ2-7	-	TGTGCCAGTAGTATTAAGGGACTAGCGGGAGTTATTAACGAGCAGTACTTC	CASSIKGLAGVINEQYF
TRBV9	13	-	TRBJ1-2	-	TGTGCCAGCAGCGGCCAGGGATACTATGGCTACACCTTC	CASSGQGYYGYTF
TRBV2	13	TRBD1	TRBJ1-1	few	TGTGCCAGCAGGAGACAGGGGGCAGGTGAAGCTTTCTTT	CASRRQGAGEAFF